This TCR beta chain is from a study of shared clonotypes between healthy human individuals. Measured with immunoSEQ multiplex PCR; TCRdb has only the in-frame clones, and not every one. The sample yields a few million clones, 80% to 95% seen once. The sequencing sample was made of naive CD4+ T cells from PBMCs. Described subset: CD45RA+ positively selected. The TCR sequence derives from a young man in good health. Some clones in this sample may be carry-over from other donors' samples.

CDR3 DNA sequence: TGTGCCAGCAGCTCCCGACAGGGAGTTTACGAGCAGTACTTC. This codes for CASSSRQGVYEQYF. This chain joins TRBV5-8 and TRBJ2-7; 7 bases align to TRBD1. V lost 3 bases and J lost 4; bases outside the gene matches: 7. Germline CDR1 reads SGHTS; CDR2 reads YDEGEE. The CDR3 loop spans 14 amino acids. Based on the CDR3 plus reference TRBV5-8 and TRBJ2-7, the full variable domain is EAGVTQSPTHLIKTRGQQATLRCSPISGHTSVYWYQQALGLGLQFLLWYDEGEERNRGNFPPRFSGRQFPNYSSELNVNALELEDSALYLCASSSRQGVYEQYFGPGTRLTVT.